The source of this T cell receptor (beta chain) is a study of early T cells in non-severe SARS-CoV-2 infection. The TCR library protocol attached unique molecular identifiers to the individual cDNA molecules. One entry per CDR3 protein results from TCRdb running MiXCR on the 5' RACE reads. The sample yields 25,000 to 40,000 distinct CDR3 sequences, about 4.7% seen once. This clonotype was seen more than once but under ten times. The antigen is undetermined. Findings and limits, study-wide: Private and CD4 specificities were missed by VDJdb matching, which favored anti-spike CD8 responses.

Trimming cost V 6 bases and J 0 bases, with 11 bases left between them. This CDR3 spans 15 amino acids. Germline V gene data show CDR1 as SNHLY and CDR2 as FYNNEI. The chain recombines TRBV2 with TRBJ2-2, with a possible D match to TRBD1 (6 bases). Sequenced: whole blood. The TCR was taken from an adult who was a healthcare worker with PCR-confirmed SARS-CoV-2 infection or an uninfected control (not recorded which). In DNA, the CDR3 is TGTGCCAGCAGCGAACAGGGCCCGAACACCGGGGAGCTGTTTTTT. Amino acids: CASSEQGPNTGELFF.